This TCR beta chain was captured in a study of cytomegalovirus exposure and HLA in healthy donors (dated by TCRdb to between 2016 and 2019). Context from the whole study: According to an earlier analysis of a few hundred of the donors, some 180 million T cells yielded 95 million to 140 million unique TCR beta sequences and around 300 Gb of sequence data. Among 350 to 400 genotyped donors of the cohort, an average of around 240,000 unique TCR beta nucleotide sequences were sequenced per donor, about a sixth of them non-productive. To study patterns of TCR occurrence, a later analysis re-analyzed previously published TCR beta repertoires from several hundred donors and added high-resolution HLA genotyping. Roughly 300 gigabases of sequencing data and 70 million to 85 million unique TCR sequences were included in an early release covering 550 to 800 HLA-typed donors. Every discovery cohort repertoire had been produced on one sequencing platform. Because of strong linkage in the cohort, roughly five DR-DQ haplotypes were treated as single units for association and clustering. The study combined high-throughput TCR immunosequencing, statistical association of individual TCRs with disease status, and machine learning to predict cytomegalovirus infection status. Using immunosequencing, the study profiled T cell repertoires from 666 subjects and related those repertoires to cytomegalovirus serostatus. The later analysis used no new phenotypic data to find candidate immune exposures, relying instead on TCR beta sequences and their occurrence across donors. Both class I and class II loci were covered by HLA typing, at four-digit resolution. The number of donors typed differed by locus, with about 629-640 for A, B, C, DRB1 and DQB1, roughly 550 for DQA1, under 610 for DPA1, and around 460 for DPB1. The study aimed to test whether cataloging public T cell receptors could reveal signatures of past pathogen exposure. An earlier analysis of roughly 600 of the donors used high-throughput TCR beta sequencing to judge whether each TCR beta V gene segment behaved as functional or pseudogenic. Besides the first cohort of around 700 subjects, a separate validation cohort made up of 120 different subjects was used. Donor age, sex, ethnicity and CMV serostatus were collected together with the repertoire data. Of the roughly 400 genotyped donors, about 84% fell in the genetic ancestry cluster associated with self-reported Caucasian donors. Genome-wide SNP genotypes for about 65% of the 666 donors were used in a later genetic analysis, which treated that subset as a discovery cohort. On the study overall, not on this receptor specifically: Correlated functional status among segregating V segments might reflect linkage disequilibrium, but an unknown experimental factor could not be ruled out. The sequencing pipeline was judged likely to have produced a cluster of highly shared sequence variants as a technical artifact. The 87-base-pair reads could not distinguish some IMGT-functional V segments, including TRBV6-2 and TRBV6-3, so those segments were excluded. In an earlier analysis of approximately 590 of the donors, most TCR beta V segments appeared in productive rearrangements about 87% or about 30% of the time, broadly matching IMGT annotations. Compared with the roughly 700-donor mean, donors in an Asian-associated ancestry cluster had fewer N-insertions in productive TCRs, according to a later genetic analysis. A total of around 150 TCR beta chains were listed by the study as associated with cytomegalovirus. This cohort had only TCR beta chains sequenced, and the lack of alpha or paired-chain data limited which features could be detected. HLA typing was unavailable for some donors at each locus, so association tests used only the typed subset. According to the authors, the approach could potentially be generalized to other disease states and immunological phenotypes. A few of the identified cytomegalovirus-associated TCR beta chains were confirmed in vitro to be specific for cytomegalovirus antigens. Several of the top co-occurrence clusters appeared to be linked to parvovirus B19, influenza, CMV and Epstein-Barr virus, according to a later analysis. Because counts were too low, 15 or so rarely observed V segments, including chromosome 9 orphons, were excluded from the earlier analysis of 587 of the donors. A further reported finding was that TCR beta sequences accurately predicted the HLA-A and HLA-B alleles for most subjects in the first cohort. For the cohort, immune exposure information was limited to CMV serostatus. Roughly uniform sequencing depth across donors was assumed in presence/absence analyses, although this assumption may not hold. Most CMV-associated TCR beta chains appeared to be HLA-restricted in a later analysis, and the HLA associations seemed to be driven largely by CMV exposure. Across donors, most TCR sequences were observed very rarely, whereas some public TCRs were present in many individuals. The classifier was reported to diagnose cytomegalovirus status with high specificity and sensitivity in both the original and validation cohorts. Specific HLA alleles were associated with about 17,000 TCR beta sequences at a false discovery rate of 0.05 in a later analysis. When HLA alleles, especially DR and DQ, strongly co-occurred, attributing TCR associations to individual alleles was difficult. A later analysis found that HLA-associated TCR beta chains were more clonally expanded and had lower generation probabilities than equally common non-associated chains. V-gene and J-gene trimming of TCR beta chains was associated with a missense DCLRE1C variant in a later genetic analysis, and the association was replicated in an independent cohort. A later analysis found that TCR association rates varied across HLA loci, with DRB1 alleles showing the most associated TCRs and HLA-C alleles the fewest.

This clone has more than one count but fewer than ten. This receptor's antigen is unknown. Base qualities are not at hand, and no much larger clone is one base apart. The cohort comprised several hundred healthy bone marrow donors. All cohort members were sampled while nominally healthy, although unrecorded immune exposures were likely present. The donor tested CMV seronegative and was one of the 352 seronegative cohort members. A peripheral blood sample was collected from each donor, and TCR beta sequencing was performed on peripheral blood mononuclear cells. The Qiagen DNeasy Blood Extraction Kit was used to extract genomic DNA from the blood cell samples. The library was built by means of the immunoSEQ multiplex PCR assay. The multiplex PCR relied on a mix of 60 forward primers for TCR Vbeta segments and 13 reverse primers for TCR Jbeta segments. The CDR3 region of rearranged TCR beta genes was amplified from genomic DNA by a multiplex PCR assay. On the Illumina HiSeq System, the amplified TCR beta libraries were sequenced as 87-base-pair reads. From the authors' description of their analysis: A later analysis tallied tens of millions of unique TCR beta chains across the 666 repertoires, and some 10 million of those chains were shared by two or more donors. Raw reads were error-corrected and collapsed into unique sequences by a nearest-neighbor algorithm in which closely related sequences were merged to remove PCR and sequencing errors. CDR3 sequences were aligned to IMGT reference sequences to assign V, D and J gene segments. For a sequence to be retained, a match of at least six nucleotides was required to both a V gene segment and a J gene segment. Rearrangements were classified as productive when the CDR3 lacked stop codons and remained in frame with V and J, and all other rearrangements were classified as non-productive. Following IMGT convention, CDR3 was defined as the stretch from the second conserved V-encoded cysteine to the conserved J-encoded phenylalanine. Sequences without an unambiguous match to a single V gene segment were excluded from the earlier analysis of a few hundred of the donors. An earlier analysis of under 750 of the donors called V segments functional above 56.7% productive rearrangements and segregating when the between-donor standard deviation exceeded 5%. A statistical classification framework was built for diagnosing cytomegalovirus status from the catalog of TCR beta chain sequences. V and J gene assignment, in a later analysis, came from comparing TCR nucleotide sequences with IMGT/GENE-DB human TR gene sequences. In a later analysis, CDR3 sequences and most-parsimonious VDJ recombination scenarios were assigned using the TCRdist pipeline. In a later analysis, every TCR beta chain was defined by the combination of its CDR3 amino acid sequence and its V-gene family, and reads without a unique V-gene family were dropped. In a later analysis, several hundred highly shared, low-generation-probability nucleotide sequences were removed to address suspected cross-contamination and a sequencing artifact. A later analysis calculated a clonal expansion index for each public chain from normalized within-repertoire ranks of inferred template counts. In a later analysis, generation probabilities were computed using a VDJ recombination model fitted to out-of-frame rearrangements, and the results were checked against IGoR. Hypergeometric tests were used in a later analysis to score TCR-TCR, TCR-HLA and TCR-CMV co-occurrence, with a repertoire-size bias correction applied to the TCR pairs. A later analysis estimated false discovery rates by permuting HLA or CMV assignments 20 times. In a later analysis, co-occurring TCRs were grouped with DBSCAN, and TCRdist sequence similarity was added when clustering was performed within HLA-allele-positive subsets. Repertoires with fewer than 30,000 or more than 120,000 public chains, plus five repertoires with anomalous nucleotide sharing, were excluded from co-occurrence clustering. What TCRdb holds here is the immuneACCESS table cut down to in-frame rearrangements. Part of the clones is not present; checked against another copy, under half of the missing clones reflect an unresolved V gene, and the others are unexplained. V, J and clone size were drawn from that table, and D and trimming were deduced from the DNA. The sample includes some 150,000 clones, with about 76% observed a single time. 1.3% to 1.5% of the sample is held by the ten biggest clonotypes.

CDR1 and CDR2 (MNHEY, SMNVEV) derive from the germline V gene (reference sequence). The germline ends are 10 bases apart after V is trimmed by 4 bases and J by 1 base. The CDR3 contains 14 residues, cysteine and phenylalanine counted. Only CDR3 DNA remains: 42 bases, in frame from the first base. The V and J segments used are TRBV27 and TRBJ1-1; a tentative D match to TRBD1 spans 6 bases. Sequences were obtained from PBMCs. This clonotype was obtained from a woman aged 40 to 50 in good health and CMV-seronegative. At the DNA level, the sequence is TGTGCCAGCAGTTCGTGGACAGCGAACACTGAAGCTTTCTTT. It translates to CASSSWTANTEAFF.